This T cell receptor beta chain was recovered during a study of cytomegalovirus exposure and HLA in healthy donors. Study conclusions and caveats: Presence/absence analyses treated sequencing depth as roughly uniform across donors. Exclusion as indistinguishable affected some V segments, including TRBV6-2 and TRBV6-3.

With regard to this clone: Antigen specificity is unknown.

Vbeta (60) and Jbeta (13) primers were used in the PCR. Original processing methods: In a later analysis, around 10 million of approximately 80 million unique beta chains occurred in at least two donors. Data came from immunoSEQ multiplex PCR; TCRdb stores just in-frame clones and leaves some out. The DNA gave D and trimming, while V, J and clone size come from that table. The table records about 130,000 clones, around 72% of them present only once. V lost 4 bases to trimming and J lost 5 bases, with 9 bases between them. Germline CDR1 reads SGHAT; CDR2 reads FQDESV (reference sequence). This CDR3 spans 13 amino acids.

The clonotype originates from a man between 18 and 29 years old in good health and CMV-seropositive. Specimen: PBMCs. The chain carries TRBV11-1 and TRBJ1-5; maybe TRBD1 (6 bases). CDR3 nucleotides: TGTGCCAGCAGCTCGGACAGCTATCAGCCCCAGCATTTT. Translation gives CASSSDSYQPQHF.